The next 13 T cell receptor beta chains were all read from a single sample in a study of Ad26.COV2.S vaccination and SARS-CoV-2 variants. The treatment was: about 20 received Ad26.COV2.S at low or high dose, single or two shots; about 5 received placebo; per-sample allocation not given. Collection of the samples took place on day 63 after the first injection of vaccine or placebo. TCRdb's copy holds only in-frame clones and misses some; the assay was immunoSEQ multiplex PCR. The sample records a few hundred thousand clones, around nine tenths being singletons. The sequencing used peripheral blood, collected in a trial of Ad26.COV2.S vaccine versus placebo. The receptors originated from a person aged 18-60 years who received the Ad26.COV2.S COVID-19 vaccine or a placebo.

This chain joins TRBV3-1 (or the pseudogene TRBV3-2) and TRBJ2-5, with TRBD1 matching 7 bases. The CDR3 contains 14 residues. Germline V gene sequence: CDR1 LGHDT, CDR2 YNNKEL (reference sequence). Trimming cost V 3 bases and J 4 bases; bases outside gene matches: 5. The CDR3 bases are TGTGCCAGCAGCCAGTACGACAGGGTAGAGACCCAGTACTTC. It is translated as CASSQYDRVETQYF.

The chain has TRBV29-1 and TRBJ2-3; D uncertain. The CDR3 covers 12 residues. From germline, CDR1 is SQVTM and CDR2 ANQGSEA. V was clipped by 1 base and J by 6 bases, with 8 bases between them. The CDR3 sequence: CSVEVKADTQYF. The CDR3 coding sequence is TGCAGCGTTGAAGTGAAGGCTGATACGCAGTATTTT.

The chain links TRBV6-2 or TRBV6-3 to TRBJ2-1; no firm D call. The CDR3 runs 14 residues. Germline V gene sequence: CDR1 MNHEY, CDR2 SVGEGT. Trimming removed 2 bases at V and 1 base at J, with 6 bases between. The DNA of the CDR3 is TGTGCCAGCAGTTACGGCGCGTCCTACAATGAGCAGTTCTTC. Translated: CASSYGASYNEQFF.

The chain joins TRBV3-1 (or the pseudogene TRBV3-2) to TRBJ1-1, with D maybe TRBD1 (6 bases). Germline lookup yields CDR1 LGHDT and CDR2 YNNKEL (reference sequence). V shed 2 bases and J shed 9 bases, with 19 bases lying between them. This CDR3 is 15 amino acids long. The CDR3: CASSQRQTGPNQAFF. CDR3 in DNA: TGTGCCAGCAGCCAACGACAGACAGGCCCCAACCAAGCTTTCTTT.

The chain combines TRBV3-1 (or the pseudogene TRBV3-2) with TRBJ1-3; no reliable D call. CDR3 length: 17 residues. The germline CDR1 and CDR2 sequences are LGHDT and YNNKEL (reference sequence). The V end was cut by 1 base, the J end by 0 bases, with 13 bases between. The CDR3 DNA is TGTGCCAGCAGCCAAGGATTTAATATACACTCTGGAAACACCATATATTTT. Its translation: CASSQGFNIHSGNTIYF.

This chain connects TRBV6-5 to TRBJ2-2; D unresolved. The CDR3 is made up of 14 amino acids. The germline gives CDR1 MNHEY, CDR2 SVGAGI. Between the trimmed V and J ends, which lost 8 bases and 3 bases, there was a span of 13 bases. The CDR3 DNA reads TGTGCCAGCCGCATATCCTGGGACACCGGGGAGCTGTTTTTT. Its translation is CASRISWDTGELFF.

This clone was seen a few times. V gene TRBV10-2 combines with J gene TRBJ2-7; D not resolved. The V gene's germline CDR1 is WSHSY and CDR2 SAAADI. The CDR3 length is 13 residues. Trimming shortened V by 4 bases and J by 5 bases, and 12 bases separated the two germline ends. CDR3 residues: CASSGPVVNEQYF. CDR3 in DNA: TGCGCCAGCAGTGGCCCGGTAGTGAACGAGCAGTACTTC.

This chain joins TRBV5-6 and TRBJ1-1, with 11 bases lining up with TRBD1. CDR3 length: 14 residues. V shed 3 bases and J 3 bases; nucleotides not matched to a gene: 1. Germline V lookup: CDR1 SGHDT, CDR2 YYEEEE. The CDR3 region has the DNA TGTGCCAGCAGCTGGGGACAGGGGGACACTGAAGCTTTCTTT. Its protein product is CASSWGQGDTEAFF. The complete variable domain, with remaining parts taken from reference TRBV5-6 and TRBJ1-1, reads DAGVTQSPTHLIKTRGQQVTLRCSPKSGHDTVSWYQQALGQGPQFIFQYYEEEERQRGNFPDRFSGHQFPNYSSELNVNALLLGDSALYLCASSWGQGDTEAFFGQGTRLTVV.

J is TRBJ2-1 and V is TRBV28, with 8 positions matching TRBD2. The CDR3 consists of 17 residues. Trimming took 7 bases from V and 1 from J; bases not matched to a gene: 12. Per germline, CDR1 MDHEN and CDR2 SYDVKM. In nucleotides, the CDR3 is TGTGCCAGCACCCCTTTCGGGAGGGGGGCGTCCTACAATGAGCAGTTCTTC. Translated: CASTPFGRGASYNEQFF.

The chain employs TRBV18 and TRBJ2-1, with 8 bases identical to TRBD1. The V and J ends lost 3 bases and 9 bases, in that order; junction bases with no gene match: 13. Germline CDR1 and CDR2: KGHSH and LQKENI. This CDR3 comprises 16 residues. CDR3 DNA sequence: TGTGCCAGCTCACCTCGGACAGGGCAGGGGGGTAGTGAGCAGTTCTTC. This encodes CASSPRTGQGGSEQFF.

J is TRBJ2-1 and V is TRBV15; 7 nucleotides align to TRBD2. This CDR3 is built from 16 residues. With V trimmed by 0 bases and J by 6 bases, 8 bases remained unmatched. From germline, CDR1 is LNHNV and CDR2 YYDKDF (reference sequence). This CDR3 is CATSRDGREGRNEQFF. The CDR3 DNA reads as TGTGCCACCAGCAGAGATGGGAGGGAGGGCCGCAATGAGCAGTTCTTC.

J is TRBJ1-4 and V is TRBV7-9; D is ambiguous. Germline V gene data show CDR1 as SEHNR and CDR2 as FQNEAQ (reference sequence). The CDR3 is 13 residues long. V was pared by 6 bases and J by 6 bases, with 11 bases between. CDR3 in amino acids: CASSHRQDEKLFF. In nucleotides, the CDR3 is TGTGCCAGCAGTCACCGTCAGGATGAAAAACTGTTTTTT.

The genes are TRBV7-6 and TRBJ2-2; a weak D match, TRBD2 (6 bases). The CDR3 extends over 15 amino acids. The V and J ends lost 1 base and 4 bases respectively, with 10 bases between them. The V gene's germline CDR1 is SGHVS and CDR2 FNYEAQ. CDR3 region: CASSLGHGGTGELFF. The DNA for the CDR3 is TGTGCCAGCAGCTTAGGTCACGGGGGCACCGGGGAGCTGTTTTTT.